Following are 25 T cell receptor beta chains from one sample sequenced in a study of shared T cell receptors in the human thymus. Here immunoSEQ multiplex PCR was the method, and the copy in TCRdb shows in-frame clones only, minus some. Here the sample spans over 650,000 clones, more than 70% being singletons. The sample was also linked to a second study, of human thymus T cells.

The specimen was thymocytes. Receptor source: a boy younger than two with a congenital heart defect.

This chain connects TRBV6-5 to TRBJ2-3, with D possibly TRBD2 on 5 matching bases. Germline CDR1 reads MNHEY; CDR2 reads SVGAGI. CDR3 length equals 15 residues. Trimming took off 0 bases at V and 1 base at J, with 8 bases between the two ends. CDR3 residues: CASSYSFGGTDTQYF. As DNA, the CDR3 is TGTGCCAGCAGTTACTCCTTCGGGGGCACAGATACGCAGTATTTT.

The chain recombines TRBV19 with TRBJ1-5; a weak D match, TRBD1 (6 bases). This CDR3 is 15 amino acids long. V was pared by 6 bases and J by 4 bases, with 16 bases between. Germline-derived CDR1 and CDR2 are LNHDA and SQIVND (reference sequence). The CDR3 sequence: CASSTTGTPNQPQHF. The CDR3 nucleotides are TGTGCCAGTAGCACCACCGGGACACCTAATCAGCCCCAGCATTTT.

This clone was seen only a few times. The chain employs TRBV10-3 and TRBJ1-2, with D perhaps TRBD1 (5 bases). V dropped 3 bases and J dropped 1 base, with 12 bases sitting between them. Germline CDR1 is ENHRY and CDR2 is SYGVKD. CDR3 length: 15 residues. For the CDR3, the DNA is TGTGCCATCAGTGATGACAGCCCTTATAACTATGGCTACACCTTC. Its protein product is CAISDDSPYNYGYTF.

The chain employs TRBV7-9 and TRBJ1-2; 8 nucleotides agree with TRBD1. The CDR3 covers 15 residues. Germline CDR1 reads SEHNR; CDR2 reads FQNEAQ (reference sequence). V lost 5 bases, J lost 1 base, and 6 bases stayed unmatched. This CDR3 reads CASSAGQGFNYGYTF. In DNA form, the CDR3 reads TGTGCCAGCAGCGCCGGACAGGGTTTTAACTATGGCTACACCTTC.

The V and J genes are TRBV27 and TRBJ2-2, with D perhaps TRBD1 (6 bases). V gave up 5 bases and J gave up 1 base, with 11 bases separating them. Germline V gives CDR1 MNHEY, CDR2 SMNVEV (reference sequence). CDR3 length: 15 amino acids. CDR3 loop: CASSRLQGNTGELFF. The CDR3 DNA reads TGTGCCAGCAGTCGATTACAGGGGAACACCGGGGAGCTGTTTTTT.

The sample holds one count of this clone. The CDR3 here is CAISELPNTEAFF. In DNA, the CDR3 is TGTGCCATCAGTGAGCTCCCTAACACTGAAGCTTTCTTT. This sequence joins TRBV10-3 and TRBJ1-1; D is undetermined. There are 13 residues in the CDR3. Germline V gene sequence: CDR1 ENHRY, CDR2 SYGVKD. Trimming left V 2 bases short and J 2 bases short, with 6 bases between.

The J gene is TRBJ2-1, the V gene TRBV9, with 8 bases identical to TRBD1. Germline CDR1 SGDLS, CDR2 YYNGEE. V lost 0 bases, J lost 4 bases, and 6 bases stayed unmatched. There are 16 residues in the CDR3. This CDR3 is CASSVVDRAPYNEQFF. Here the CDR3 DNA reads TGTGCCAGCAGCGTAGTGGACAGGGCACCTTACAATGAGCAGTTCTTC. Drawing the rest from reference TRBV9 and TRBJ2-1, the complete variable domain is DSGVTQTPKHLITATGQRVTLRCSPRSGDLSVYWYQQSLDQGLQFLIQYYNGEERAKGNILERFSAQQFPDLHSELNLSSLELGDSALYFCASSVVDRAPYNEQFFGPGTRLTVL.

V and J are TRBV2 and TRBJ1-1, with D possibly being TRBD1 (5 bases). The CDR3 consists of 14 residues. V was shortened by 4 bases and J by 1 base, with 10 bases between the two germline ends. Germline CDR1 reads SNHLY; CDR2 reads FYNNEI. CDR3 in amino acids: CASSGDSQNTEAFF. The CDR3, as DNA: TGTGCCAGCAGTGGCGACAGTCAGAACACTGAAGCTTTCTTT.

The chain combines TRBV28 with TRBJ2-5, with 7 bases identical to TRBD1. The J call may be wrong; the DNA end is better matched by TRBJ2-7. Per germline, CDR1 MDHEN and CDR2 SYDVKM. This CDR3 spans 15 amino acids. CDR3 amino acids: CASSIGGQSSYEQYF. CDR3 bases: TGTGCCAGCAGCATAGGGGGACAGAGCTCCTACGAGCAGTACTTC.

V usage is TRBV5-4 and J usage is TRBJ2-2; no reliable D call. The CDR3 consists of 14 residues. V lost 2 bases and J lost 1, with 6 bases in between. CDR1 is SGHNT, CDR2 YYREEE, per germline (reference sequence). The CDR3 nucleotides read TGTGCCAGCAGCTTTAGACAGAACACCGGGGAGCTGTTTTTT. Amino acid sequence: CASSFRQNTGELFF. Complete variable domain (other parts from reference TRBV5-4 and TRBJ2-2): ETGVTQSPTHLIKTRGQQVTLRCSSQSGHNTVSWYQQALGQGPQFIFQYYREEENGRGNFPPRFSGLQFPNYSSELNVNALELDDSALYLCASSFRQNTGELFFGEGSRLTVL.

This sequence joins TRBV27 and TRBJ2-3, with 10 bases aligning to TRBD1. CDR1 and CDR2 (germline): MNHEY, SMNVEV (reference sequence). J lost 2 bases, V lost 4 bases, and 6 bases had no gene match. This CDR3 has 16 residues. CDR3 protein: CASSCKRQGATDTQYF. DNA of the CDR3: TGTGCCAGCAGTTGCAAAAGACAGGGGGCCACAGATACGCAGTATTTT.

The V gene is TRBV15, the J gene TRBJ1-2, with TRBD1 matching 8 bases. Germline values: CDR1 LNHNV, CDR2 YYDKDF (reference sequence). Trimming took 5 bases from V and 8 from J; bases not matched to a gene: 4. The CDR3 is 12 amino acids. The CDR3: CATSQGASGYTF. CDR3 bases: TGTGCCACCAGCCAGGGGGCGAGCGGCTACACCTTC.

The chain is built from TRBV5-1 and TRBJ2-1; 9 bases agree with TRBD1. This CDR3 is built from 15 residues. Looked up from germline, CDR1 is SGHRS and CDR2 is YFSETQ. J was trimmed by 7 bases and V by 0 bases; bases with no gene match: 5. CDR3 DNA: TGCGCCAGCAGCTTGGTAGGACAGGGGACGAATGAGCAGTTCTTC. This gives the protein CASSLVGQGTNEQFF.

The V gene is TRBV11-3, the J gene TRBJ2-1, with TRBD2 matching over 8 bases. The CDR3 runs 16 residues. V lost 5 bases, J lost 9 bases, and 15 bases stayed unmatched. Germline-derived CDR1 and CDR2 are SGHNT and YENEEA. CDR3 in amino acids: CASSPGGELTPGEQFF. The CDR3 nucleotides read TGTGCCAGCAGCCCCGGGGGGGAACTAACCCCCGGTGAGCAGTTCTTC.

The chain carries TRBV12-5 and TRBJ2-5; 10 bases agree with TRBD2. The CDR3 spans 16 residues. J was trimmed by 5 bases and V by 0 bases; bases with no gene match: 6. CDR1 is LGHNT and CDR2 is FRNRAP in the germline V gene. This CDR3 is CASGLVPAGGRETQYF. DNA for the CDR3: TGTGCTAGTGGTTTGGTCCCAGCGGGAGGGCGGGAGACCCAGTACTTC. Supplemented by reference TRBV12-5 and TRBJ2-5, the full variable domain reads DARVTQTPRHKVTEMGQEVTMRCQPILGHNTVFWYRQTMMQGLELLAYFRNRAPLDDSGMPKDRFSAEMPDATLATLKIQPSEPRDSAVYFCASGLVPAGGRETQYFGPGTRLLVL.

Here the CDR3 reads CASSLKSGADLSTDTQYF. In DNA form, the CDR3 reads TGTGCCAGCAGTTTAAAAAGCGGCGCCGATCTAAGCACAGATACGCAGTATTTT. The chain joins TRBV27 to TRBJ2-3; D possibly corresponds to TRBD2 (5 bases). V lost 2 bases and J 0 bases, leaving 18 bases between the germline ends. The CDR3 has 18 residues. CDR1 is MNHEY and CDR2 is SMNVEV in the germline V gene (reference sequence).

The chain recombines TRBV15 with TRBJ1-1; 12 positions agree with TRBD1. Trimming removed 0 bases from V and 8 bases from J; junction bases left unmatched: 13. The CDR3 has 18 amino acids. Looked up from germline, CDR1 is LNHNV and CDR2 is YYDKDF (reference sequence). CDR3 loop: CATSREGTGGAIWLEAFF. CDR3 bases: TGTGCCACCAGCAGAGAAGGGACAGGGGGCGCGATATGGTTAGAAGCTTTCTTT.

This chain uses TRBV28 with TRBJ1-3, with D possibly TRBD1 on 6 matching bases. V gave up 4 bases and J gave up 3 bases, with 13 bases separating them. The CDR3 is 15 residues long. Germline values: CDR1 MDHEN, CDR2 SYDVKM. CDR3 protein: CASSSGVLHGNTIYF. The CDR3 region has the DNA TGTGCCAGCAGTTCAGGGGTACTTCATGGAAACACCATATATTTT.

The gene calls are TRBV28 and TRBJ2-7; perhaps TRBD1 as D (5 bases). The CDR3 sequence is 15 residues long. Per germline, CDR1 MDHEN and CDR2 SYDVKM. V lost 2 bases and J 2 bases, leaving 13 bases between the germline ends. CDR3 loop: CASSLPDTYPYEQYF. The CDR3 DNA reads TGTGCCAGCAGTTTACCGGACACCTACCCCTACGAGCAGTACTTC.

J is TRBJ1-5 and V is TRBV2; no reliable D call. Per germline, CDR1 SNHLY and CDR2 FYNNEI. This CDR3 contains 13 residues. Between the trimmed V and J ends, which lost 6 bases and 4 bases, there was a span of 10 bases. The CDR3 sequence is CASRKSGNQPQHF. CDR3 coding DNA: TGTGCCAGCAGAAAATCGGGTAATCAGCCCCAGCATTTT.

The chain combines TRBV4-3 with TRBJ2-1, with TRBD2 as a possible D gene (5 bases). The germline V gene encodes CDR1 LGHNA and CDR2 YSLEER. The CDR3 has 16 residues. V was trimmed by 3 bases and J by 2 bases, leaving 14 bases between them. DNA for the CDR3: TGCGCCAGCAGCCACCTGAAGAGGGCCACCTACAATGAGCAGTTCTTC. It codes for CASSHLKRATYNEQFF.

The CDR3 loop is CAISERTSGSTDTQYF. CDR3 sequence (DNA): TGTGCCATCAGTGAGAGGACTAGCGGGAGCACAGATACGCAGTATTTT. The J gene is TRBJ2-3, the V gene TRBV10-3, with 11 nucleotides matching TRBD2. The J segment lost 0 bases and the V segment lost 2 bases, leaving 1 base of the junction unmatched. CDR1 and CDR2 (germline): ENHRY, SYGVKD. This CDR3 spans 16 amino acids.

The chain uses TRBV11-1 and TRBJ1-6; 7 nucleotides match TRBD1. Germline V gene data show CDR1 as SGHAT and CDR2 as FQDESV (reference sequence). The CDR3 spans 16 residues. Trimming took 1 base from V and 4 from J; bases not matched to a gene: 4. As DNA, the CDR3 is TGTGCCAGCAGCTTAGGGCCGGGACAGTATAATTCACCCCTCCACTTT. Amino acid sequence: CASSLGPGQYNSPLHF.

V is TRBV9 and J is TRBJ2-5; 9 bases match TRBD1. This CDR3 region has 14 residues. In germline, CDR1 is SGDLS, CDR2 YYNGEE. Trimming took 4 bases from V and 5 from J; bases not matched to a gene: 6. CDR3 sequence: CASSPRDRVETQYF. The CDR3 DNA sequence: TGTGCCAGCAGCCCCAGGGACAGGGTGGAGACCCAGTACTTC.

The chain couples TRBV7-8 to TRBJ2-7, with 7 bases identical to TRBD1. CDR3 length: 15 residues. Trimming removed 2 bases from V and 0 bases from J; junction bases left unmatched: 4. CDR1 SGHVS and CDR2 FQNEAQ come from the germline V gene. Here the CDR3 reads CASSLSRDSSYEQYF. The CDR3 DNA is TGTGCCAGCAGCTTATCCAGGGACAGCTCCTACGAGCAGTACTTC. Looking up the rest from reference TRBV7-8 and TRBJ2-7 gives the full variable domain: GAGVSQSPRYKVAKRGQDVALRCDPISGHVSLFWYQQALGQGPEFLTYFQNEAQLDKSGLPSDRFFAERPEGSVSTLKIQRTQQEDSAVYLCASSLSRDSSYEQYFGPGTRLTVT.